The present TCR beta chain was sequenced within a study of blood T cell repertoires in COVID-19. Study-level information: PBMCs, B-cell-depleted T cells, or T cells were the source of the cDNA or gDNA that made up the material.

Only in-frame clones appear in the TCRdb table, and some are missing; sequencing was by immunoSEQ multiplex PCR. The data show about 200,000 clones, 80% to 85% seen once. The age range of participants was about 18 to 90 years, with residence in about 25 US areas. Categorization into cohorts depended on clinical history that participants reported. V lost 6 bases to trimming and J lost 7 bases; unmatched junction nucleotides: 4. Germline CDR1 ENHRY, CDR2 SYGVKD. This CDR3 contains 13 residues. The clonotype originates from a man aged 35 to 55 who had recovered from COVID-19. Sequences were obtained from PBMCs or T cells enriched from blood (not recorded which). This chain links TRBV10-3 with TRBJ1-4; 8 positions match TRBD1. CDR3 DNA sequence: TGTGCCATCAGGATGGACAGGGCTGAAAAACTGTTTTTT. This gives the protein CAIRMDRAEKLFF.